One T cell receptor beta chain is described in this entry. Its antigen remains unidentified. Purities over 95% were achieved in all sorted populations. This CDR3 spans 16 amino acids. After removal of 4 bases from V and 5 bases from J, the junction contained 9 bases not matched to a gene. Germline V gene data show CDR1 as LGHNT and CDR2 as FRNRAP. The source of the sample is a study of beta chain features in type 1 diabetes. Every isolated RNA sample was fully reverse transcribed, so sequencing captured expressed TCRB transcripts. Here immunoSEQ multiplex PCR was the method, and the copy in TCRdb shows in-frame clones only, minus some. Here the sample spans roughly 25,000 clones, roughly two thirds being singletons. Study-level findings and limits: When VDJ junctions were examined, type 1 diabetes patients showed fewer insertions and more deletions.

This TCR derives from a middle-aged woman in good health. The gene calls are TRBV12-5 and TRBJ1-1, with 11 bases identical to TRBD1. The material sequenced was Tregs from blood. CDR3 coding DNA: TGTGCTAGTGGTTCAATAGGACAGGGGGCGAGGACTGAAGCTTTCTTT. Amino acid sequence: CASGSIGQGARTEAFF.